This TCR beta chain originates from a study of blood T cell repertoires in COVID-19. The wider study: Acute and convalescent COVID-19 samples came from the United States, Italy and Spain. PBMCs, B-cell-depleted T cells, or T cells provided the cDNA or gDNA that made up the material.

Trimming took 7 bases from V and 1 from J; bases not matched to a gene: 8. Per the germline V gene, CDR1 is WSHSY and CDR2 is SAAADI. This CDR3 region has 15 residues. Original processing notes: Estimation of nucleated cell counts was performed using reference gene primer amplification. Here immunoSEQ multiplex PCR was the method, and the copy in TCRdb shows in-frame clones only, minus some. The V and J calls and clone size were taken over from that table, and D and trimming were inferred from the DNA. The data contain 150,000 to 200,000 clones, more than 80% of them seen just once; the ten biggest clones take up approximately 11%.

This chain connects TRBV10-2 to TRBJ2-7, with 9 positions matching TRBD2. The receptor was isolated from a human donor in a cohort sampled during active COVID-19. Sequencing was performed on peripheral blood. CDR3 bases: TGCGCCAGCATTGAAGGACTAGCGCTATCCTACGAGCAGTACTTC. It is translated as CASIEGLALSYEQYF.